The 6 T cell receptor beta chains reported below all come from one sample, sequenced in a study of blood T cells in healthy people across ages. A second PCR of about 6 to 12 cycles used a sample-barcoded 5' primer and a J-beta primer mix. TCRdb analysed the 5' RACE reads with MiXCR anew, one entry per CDR3 protein. In the table there are 800,000 or so distinct CDR3 sequences, 20% to 30% of which are singletons. These records were also assigned to another study, of T cells of mothers and their children.

The sample was blood. Receptors originate from a boy aged 5-17 years in good health.

The rearrangement links TRBV5-1 to TRBJ2-7, with D maybe TRBD1 (6 bases). This CDR3 has 13 amino acids. From germline, CDR1 is SGHRS and CDR2 YFSETQ. Trimming removed 4 bases from V and 2 bases from J, with 10 bases in between. The CDR3 sequence is CASSADRTYEQYF. In DNA, the CDR3 is TGCGCCAGCAGCGCGGACAGAACCTACGAGCAGTACTTC.

This clonotype was seen more than once but under ten times. The chain employs TRBV20-1 and TRBJ2-7, with 11 positions matching TRBD1. J was trimmed by 0 bases and V by 6 bases; bases with no gene match: 4. Germline CDR1 reads DFQATT; CDR2 reads SNEGSKA (reference sequence). The CDR3 length is 14 residues. CDR3 nucleotides: TGCAGTGCCCCCGGACAGGGGGCCTCCTACGAGCAGTACTTC. Translated: CSAPGQGASYEQYF.

This clonotype came up a few times. This chain uses TRBV28 with TRBJ2-5; TRBD1 matches 8 bases. The J call may not be correct, given that the DNA end is closer to TRBJ2-7. CDR3 length equals 14 residues. Germline V gene data show CDR1 as MDHEN and CDR2 as SYDVKM. The CDR3, as DNA: TGTGCCAGCACCCCGAGGACAGGGAGCTACGAGCAGTACTTC. This translates into CASTPRTGSYEQYF.

A few counts support this clonotype. The chain recombines TRBV9 with TRBJ1-1, with D tentatively TRBD1 (5 bases). The germline V gene encodes CDR1 SGDLS and CDR2 YYNGEE. The CDR3 consists of 12 residues. V was trimmed by 0 bases and J by 8 bases, leaving 8 bases between them. In DNA, the CDR3 is TGTGCCAGCAGCGTAGGCGGGGGGGAAGCTTTCTTT. This encodes CASSVGGGEAFF.

This chain connects TRBV5-1 to TRBJ2-2; D ambiguous. V shed 6 bases and J shed 0 bases, with 9 bases lying between them. The length of the CDR3 is 14 residues. Germline values: CDR1 SGHRS, CDR2 YFSETQ. CDR3 nucleotides: TGCGCCAGCAAGGTGGAGACGAACACCGGGGAGCTGTTTTTT. It encodes CASKVETNTGELFF.

V usage is TRBV6-5 and J usage is TRBJ2-5; TRBD1 is a possible D gene (6 bases). Matching the DNA end better, TRBJ2-7 makes the J call doubtful. CDR3 length: 13 residues. Per germline, CDR1 MNHEY and CDR2 SVGAGI. The CDR3 coding sequence is TGTGCCAGCAGTTGGCAGGGGCAGAACGAGCAGTACTTC. Translated, it gives CASSWQGQNEQYF.